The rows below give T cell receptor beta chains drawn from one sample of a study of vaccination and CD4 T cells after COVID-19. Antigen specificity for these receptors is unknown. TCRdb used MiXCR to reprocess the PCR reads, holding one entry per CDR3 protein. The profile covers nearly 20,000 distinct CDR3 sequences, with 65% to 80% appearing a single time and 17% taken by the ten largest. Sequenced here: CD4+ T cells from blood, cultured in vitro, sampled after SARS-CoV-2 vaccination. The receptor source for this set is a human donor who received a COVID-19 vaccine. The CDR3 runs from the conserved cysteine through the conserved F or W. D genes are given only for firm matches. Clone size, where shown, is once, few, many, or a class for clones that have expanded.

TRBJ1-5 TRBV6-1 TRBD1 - TGTGCCAGCAGTCATGCCGGGACAGGGGCAAATCAGCCCCAGCATTTT CASSHAGTGANQPQHF
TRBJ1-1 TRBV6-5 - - TGTGCCAGCAGTTCCCGCACTGAAGCTTTCTTT CASSSRTEAFF
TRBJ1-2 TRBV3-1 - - TGTGCCAGCAGCCAAGCCCCTGGTGGCTACACCTTC CASSQAPGGYTF
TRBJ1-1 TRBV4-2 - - TGTGCCAGCAGCCCTCCCGGCAGGCCATTGAACACTGAAGCTTTCTTT CASSPPGRPLNTEAFF
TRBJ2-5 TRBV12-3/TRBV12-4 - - TGTGCCAGCAGTAGGGGGAGGCAAGAGACCCAGTACTTC CASSRGRQETQYF
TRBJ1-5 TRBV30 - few TGTGCCTGGAGTCCCCCCGGGACTGGAGGCAATCAGCCCCAGCATTTT CAWSPPGTGGNQPQHF
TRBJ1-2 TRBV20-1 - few TGCAGTGCTAGAGTCTCCGGCATTGGTGGCTACACCTTC CSARVSGIGGYTF
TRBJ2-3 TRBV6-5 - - TGTGCCAGCAGTTACGAAGGGGGGGGGCCTTGGGATACGCAGTATTTT CASSYEGGGPWDTQYF
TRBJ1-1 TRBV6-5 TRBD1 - TGTGCCAGCAGTTCCCGACAGGGAATGAACACTGAAGCTTTCTTT CASSSRQGMNTEAFF
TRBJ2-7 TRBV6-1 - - TGTGCCAGCAAGCAAGTCCAGACTAACTACGAGCAGTACTTC CASKQVQTNYEQYF
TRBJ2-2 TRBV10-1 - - TGCGCCAGCAGTGACAGGGCAGGGACCGGGGAGCTGTTTTTT CASSDRAGTGELFF
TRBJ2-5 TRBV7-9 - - TGTGCCAGCAGCTTAGCTGGAGAGACCCAGTACTTC CASSLAGETQYF
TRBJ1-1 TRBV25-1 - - TGTGCCAGCAGCGTGGAAAGGGCCAGGGGTGAAGCTTTCTTT CASSVERARGEAFF
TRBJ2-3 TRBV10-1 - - TGCGCCAGCAGTGAGTCGGGGCGAGATACGCAGTATTTT CASSESGRDTQYF
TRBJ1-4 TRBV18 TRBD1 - TGTGCCAGCTCCCCCGACAGGGACAATGAAAAACTGTTTTTT CASSPDRDNEKLFF
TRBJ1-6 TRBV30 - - TGTGCCTGGAGTGGGGGGCTCAATTCACCCCTCCACTTT CAWSGGLNSPLHF
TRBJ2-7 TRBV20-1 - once TGCAGTGCATTCGGTGAATCCTACGAGCAGTACTTC CSAFGESYEQYF
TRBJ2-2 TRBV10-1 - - TGCGCCAGCAGAAGCCACACCGGGGAGCTGTTTTTT CASRSHTGELFF
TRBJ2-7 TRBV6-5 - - TGTGCCAGCAGTTACTCGTGGACCCCGGACCGGCCCTACGAGCAGTACTTC CASSYSWTPDRPYEQYF
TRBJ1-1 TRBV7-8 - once TGTGCCAGCAGCTTAGGGCCGGCTAACACTGAAGCTTTCTTT CASSLGPANTEAFF
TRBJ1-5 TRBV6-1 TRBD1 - TGTGCCAGCAGTCGAGGGGACAGGGGCAATCAGCCCCAGCATTTT CASSRGDRGNQPQHF
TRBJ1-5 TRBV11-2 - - TGTGCCAGCAGCTTAGGCCGGAGCAATCAGCCCCAGCATTTT CASSLGRSNQPQHF
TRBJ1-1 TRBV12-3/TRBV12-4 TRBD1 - TGTGCCAGCAGGCCCTACAGGGGGCAGGGGACTGAAGCTTTCTTT CASRPYRGQGTEAFF
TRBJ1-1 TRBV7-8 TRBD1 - TGTGCCAGCAGCTCGGACAGGGTAACCAACACTGAAGCTTTCTTT CASSSDRVTNTEAFF
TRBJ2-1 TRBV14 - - TGTGCCAGCAATGCCCTGAGACAGGCCGCCTACAATGAGCAGTTCTTC CASNALRQAAYNEQFF
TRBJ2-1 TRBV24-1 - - TGTGCCACCAGTGGGGAGGGGGGGATGTACAATGAGCAGTTCTTC CATSGEGGMYNEQFF
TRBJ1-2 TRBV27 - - TGTGCCAGCAGGCAGGCGGGGGGAGCTAACTATGGCTACACCTTC CASRQAGGANYGYTF
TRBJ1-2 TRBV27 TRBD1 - TGTGCCAGCAGTTTAACAGGGGATGGCTACACCTTC CASSLTGDGYTF
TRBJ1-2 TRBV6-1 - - TGTGCCAGCACTATCGTCGGGGGCTATGGCTACACCTTC CASTIVGGYGYTF
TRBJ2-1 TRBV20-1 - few TGCAGTGCTCTAGGGTCAGCTACCTACAATGAGCAGTTCTTC CSALGSATYNEQFF
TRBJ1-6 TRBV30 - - TGTGCCTGGAACTCAGGTTCCGGCTGGAATTCACCCCTCCACTTT CAWNSGSGWNSPLHF
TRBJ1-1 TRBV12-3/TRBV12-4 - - TGTGCCAGCACCAAAGACAGAAACACTGAAGCTTTCTTT CASTKDRNTEAFF
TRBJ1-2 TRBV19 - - TGTGCCAGTAGTATAGTTGACAGAAGGGGCTACACCTTC CASSIVDRRGYTF
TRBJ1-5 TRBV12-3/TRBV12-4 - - TGTGCCAGCAGTTTACTGCCGACAGATAGCAATCAGCCCCAGCATTTT CASSLLPTDSNQPQHF
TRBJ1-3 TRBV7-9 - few TGTGCCAGCAGCTTAGCGTTCTCTGGAAACACCATATATTTT CASSLAFSGNTIYF
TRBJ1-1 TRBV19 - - TGTGCCAGTAGTATGGGGGGCAGGAGCACTGAAGCTTTCTTT CASSMGGRSTEAFF
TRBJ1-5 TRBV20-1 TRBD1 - TGCAGTGCTACTTTTCCGGGACAGGGTCTATCTCAGCCCCAGCATTTT CSATFPGQGLSQPQHF
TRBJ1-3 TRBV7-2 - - TGTGCCAGCAGCTTAGCCCCCCAGGGAGCTGGAAACACCATATATTTT CASSLAPQGAGNTIYF
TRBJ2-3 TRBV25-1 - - TGTGCCAGCAGTGTAACGCCCCAGGGGCCCACAGATACGCAGTATTTT CASSVTPQGPTDTQYF
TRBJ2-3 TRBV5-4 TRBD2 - TGTGCCAGCAGCTTGGACCTAGCGGGGACAGATACGCAGTATTTT CASSLDLAGTDTQYF
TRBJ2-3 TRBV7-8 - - TGTGCCAGCAGCTTAAAAAGTGGGGCTAGCACAGATACGCAGTATTTT CASSLKSGASTDTQYF
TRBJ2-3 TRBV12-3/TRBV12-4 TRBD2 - TGTGCCAGCAGACAACTAGCGGTGGCAGATACGCAGTATTTT CASRQLAVADTQYF
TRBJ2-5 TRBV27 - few TGTGCCAGCAGTTTATTGGGGGGCAGGGAAGAGACCCAGTACTTC CASSLLGGREETQYF
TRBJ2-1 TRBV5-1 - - TGCGCCAGCGGCGGGTTTACCCCCTACGGGGATGAGCAGTTCTTC CASGGFTPYGDEQFF
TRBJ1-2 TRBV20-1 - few TGCAGTGCTAGGATCACAGGGAACGTCGATGGCTACACCTTC CSARITGNVDGYTF
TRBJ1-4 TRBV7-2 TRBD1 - TGTGCCAGCAGCTTAGGGGGAGCACAGGGGGCTAATGAAAAACTGTTTTTT CASSLGGAQGANEKLFF
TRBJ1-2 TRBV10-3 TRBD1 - TGTGCCATCTCCGGGACAGGGGACTATGGCTACACCTTC CAISGTGDYGYTF
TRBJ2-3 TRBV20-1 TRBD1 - TGCAGTGCTAGCCACCTTGGGGACAGGGGAAGCACAGATACGCAGTATTTT CSASHLGDRGSTDTQYF
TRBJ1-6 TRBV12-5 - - TGTGCTAGTGGTTTGGTACGCGGGAATAATTCACCCCTCCACTTT CASGLVRGNNSPLHF